A selection of T cell receptor beta chains follows, all from one sample in a study of T cell responses to AZD1222 COVID-19 vaccine. The method was immunoSEQ multiplex PCR; TCRdb's version includes in-frame clones alone and lacks a portion of them. The top ten clones hold 1.3% of a sample with approximately 84,000 clones, 83% of them seen once. Sequencing was performed on peripheral blood, taken 28 days after the second AZD1222 dose. These receptors originate from an adult who received the AZD1222 COVID-19 vaccine. Both conserved end residues are trimmed from each CDR3. Each record gives: CDR3 protein, V gene, J gene, D gene, clone size. D genes are given only for firm matches. Clone size is not always given. Where it is, it says once, few, many or a class for expanded clones.

CDR3aa: ASSSYNSPLH; v_gene: TRBV6-5; j_gene: TRBJ1-6; d_gene: .; abundance: .
CDR3aa: ASSFRYTLLAKNIQY; v_gene: TRBV5-6; j_gene: TRBJ2-4; d_gene: .; abundance: .
CDR3aa: ASIPVGRNTEAF; v_gene: TRBV28; j_gene: TRBJ1-1; d_gene: .; abundance: .
CDR3aa: SASDGQPQH; v_gene: TRBV20-1; j_gene: TRBJ1-5; d_gene: .; abundance: .
CDR3aa: ASSPYTGEKLF; v_gene: TRBV28; j_gene: TRBJ1-4; d_gene: .; abundance: few
CDR3aa: ASTPLGQGLETQY; v_gene: TRBV2; j_gene: TRBJ2-5; d_gene: TRBD1; abundance: once
CDR3aa: ASSRGTGPYGYT; v_gene: TRBV21-1; j_gene: TRBJ1-2; d_gene: .; abundance: .
CDR3aa: ASSLYQANTGELF; v_gene: TRBV7-2; j_gene: TRBJ2-2; d_gene: .; abundance: .
CDR3aa: ASRLGMGSSPLH; v_gene: TRBV28; j_gene: TRBJ1-6; d_gene: .; abundance: .
CDR3aa: ASSRTASRKQTQY; v_gene: TRBV3-1/TRBV3-2; j_gene: TRBJ2-5; d_gene: .; abundance: .
CDR3aa: ASSQDSVDPRGGYT; v_gene: TRBV4-3; j_gene: TRBJ1-2; d_gene: .; abundance: .
CDR3aa: ASSLVPGIHSYEQY; v_gene: TRBV11-2; j_gene: TRBJ2-7; d_gene: .; abundance: .
CDR3aa: ASSLGEALAVYEQY; v_gene: TRBV7-8; j_gene: TRBJ2-7; d_gene: TRBD2; abundance: .
CDR3aa: ASRPGISGRLNSYNEQF; v_gene: TRBV7-9; j_gene: TRBJ2-1; d_gene: TRBD2; abundance: .
CDR3aa: ASSLGYEQY; v_gene: TRBV28; j_gene: TRBJ2-7; d_gene: .; abundance: .
CDR3aa: ASSSDRVRYEQY; v_gene: TRBV27; j_gene: TRBJ2-7; d_gene: TRBD1; abundance: .
CDR3aa: SASKSGAYEQY; v_gene: TRBV29-1; j_gene: TRBJ2-7; d_gene: .; abundance: .
CDR3aa: ASRPGTVYGYT; v_gene: TRBV28; j_gene: TRBJ1-2; d_gene: TRBD1; abundance: .
CDR3aa: ASSRFFPGQDTGELF; v_gene: TRBV21-1; j_gene: TRBJ2-2; d_gene: .; abundance: once
CDR3aa: ASSSWLGSDGYT; v_gene: TRBV2; j_gene: TRBJ1-2; d_gene: .; abundance: once
CDR3aa: AWSVRGYEQY; v_gene: TRBV30; j_gene: TRBJ2-7; d_gene: .; abundance: few
CDR3aa: ASGTGPEQY; v_gene: TRBV19; j_gene: TRBJ2-7; d_gene: .; abundance: few
CDR3aa: ASGQGEYNEQF; v_gene: TRBV28; j_gene: TRBJ2-1; d_gene: .; abundance: .
CDR3aa: ASSPGLGTEAF; v_gene: TRBV9; j_gene: TRBJ1-1; d_gene: .; abundance: .
CDR3aa: AWSRPVQGESQPQH; v_gene: TRBV30; j_gene: TRBJ1-5; d_gene: .; abundance: few
CDR3aa: ASSQVTSGSTDTQY; v_gene: TRBV3-1/TRBV3-2; j_gene: TRBJ2-3; d_gene: TRBD2; abundance: .
CDR3aa: ASSLALGQGTGNTIY; v_gene: TRBV5-4; j_gene: TRBJ1-3; d_gene: TRBD1; abundance: .
CDR3aa: ASSLERGTSGYT; v_gene: TRBV2; j_gene: TRBJ1-2; d_gene: .; abundance: .
CDR3aa: ASSTGSVAKLF; v_gene: TRBV3-1/TRBV3-2; j_gene: TRBJ1-4; d_gene: .; abundance: .
CDR3aa: ASSLMFGQGAYEQY; v_gene: TRBV7-2; j_gene: TRBJ2-7; d_gene: TRBD1; abundance: .
CDR3aa: ASRALTSGRETGELF; v_gene: TRBV23-1; j_gene: TRBJ2-2; d_gene: TRBD2; abundance: .
CDR3aa: ASQGMNTEAF; v_gene: TRBV28; j_gene: TRBJ1-1; d_gene: .; abundance: .
CDR3aa: ASSLDNGPYEQY; v_gene: TRBV7-2; j_gene: TRBJ2-7; d_gene: .; abundance: .
CDR3aa: ASSLDRGVQETQY; v_gene: TRBV18; j_gene: TRBJ2-5; d_gene: TRBD1; abundance: .
CDR3aa: ASSQGGIGETQY; v_gene: TRBV14; j_gene: TRBJ2-5; d_gene: .; abundance: .